Each of the 5 T cell receptor beta chains below was sequenced from the same sample in a study of brain T cells in children with intractable seizures. The assay was immunoSEQ multiplex PCR, and TCRdb's table has in-frame clones only and misses some. The table includes 110,000 or so clones, approximately 94% detected once. The input for sequencing was peripheral blood, taken at surgery. These receptors all come from a boy less than two years old with hemimegalencephaly and intractable seizures.

The V call is TRBV11-2, the J call TRBJ1-6; D is uncertain. The CDR3 is made up of 15 amino acids. Germline V gene sequence: CDR1 SGHAT, CDR2 FQNNGV. V lost 5 bases, J lost 8 bases, and 16 bases lay in between. Here the CDR3 reads CASSITDSTYSPLHF. The CDR3 DNA reads TGTGCCAGCAGCATTACGGACTCAACCTATTCACCCCTCCACTTT.

This clone has only one observation. This chain uses TRBV9 with TRBJ2-7; D remains unclear. CDR3 size: 14 residues. Germline V gene data show CDR1 as SGDLS and CDR2 as YYNGEE. With 4 bases removed from V and 6 bases from J, the gap between germline ends came to 17 bases. This chain's CDR3 is CASSPPAPGSEQYF. For the CDR3, the DNA is TGTGCCAGCAGCCCCCCCGCTCCTGGCTCCGAGCAGTACTTC.

This sequence joins TRBV2 and TRBJ1-2, with 9 bases that match TRBD1. V lost 6 bases and J lost 4; bases outside the gene matches: 3. Germline V CDR1 and CDR2: SNHLY, FYNNEI. The CDR3 loop spans 13 amino acids. The CDR3 DNA sequence: TGTGCCAGCAGGGACAGGGGTCCCTATGGCTACACCTTC. As protein: CASRDRGPYGYTF.

The CDR3 bases are TGTGCCAGCAGTTTAGGCGGGGGCGAGCAGTACTTC. As protein: CASSLGGGEQYF. The chain has TRBV27 and TRBJ2-7, with 7 bases that match TRBD2. Germline lookup yields CDR1 MNHEY and CDR2 SMNVEV (reference sequence). Trimming took 2 bases from V and 6 from J; bases not matched to a gene: 1. The CDR3 has 12 amino acids.

The chain has TRBV7-2 and TRBJ2-7, with D tentatively TRBD2 (6 bases). Per the germline V gene, CDR1 is SGHTA and CDR2 is FQGNSA. The CDR3 is made up of 14 amino acids. The V gene lost 3 bases and the J gene lost 4 bases, with 13 bases spanning the gap. The CDR3 here is CASSLGGIVYEQYF. As DNA, the CDR3 is TGTGCCAGCAGCTTGGGCGGGATCGTTTACGAGCAGTACTTC.